The 26 T cell receptor delta chains reported below all come from one sample, sequenced in a study of gamma-delta T cells after stem cell transplantation (dated by TCRdb to 2016 to 2017). Library creation used RT-PCR. Sequencing took place on an Illumina MiSeq. TCRdb reran clone calling on the public reads with CATT; rows sharing one DNA sequence were then combined. The sample table contains around 4,600 delta-chain clones; only one count was recorded for 1.5% to 2.5% of them. Clones ranked in the top ten supply 25% to 35% of the sample. Source material: gamma-delta T cells. These receptors all stem from a human donor. It is not recorded whose cells these are; they may come from a transplant donor.

On this clone itself: TCRdb's protein for this DNA is that of a much larger clone and differs from the translation at residue 7, likely a read error; the protein shown is the DNA translation. This chain connects TRDV2 to TRDJ3, with D possibly TRDD3 on 6 matching bases. V lost 2 bases, J lost 2 bases, and 15 bases lay in between. CDR1 GEAIGNYY and CDR2 EKD come from the germline V gene. This CDR3 region has 18 residues. DNA for the CDR3: TGTGCCTGTGACATACTGTGGGATAGTACCTGGGACACCCGACAGATGTTTTTC. This gives the protein CACDILWDSTWDTRQMFF.

Remarks on this clone: The likely explanation is a read error, given a far larger clone one base away. Other DNA sequences from this sample encode an identical CDR3 as well. The chain uses TRDV2 and TRDJ3; 11 bases align to TRDD3. Germline loops: CDR1 GEAIGNYY, CDR2 EKD. The CDR3 extends over 22 amino acids. The CDR3 region is CACDTVGDTPGLFSWDTRQMFF. The DNA for the CDR3 is TGTGCCTGCGACACCGTGGGGGATACGCCAGGGCTCTTCTCCTGGGACACCCGACAGATGTTTTTC.

This clone occurred a few times. Being one base from a much bigger clone, this may be a read error. It is unclear where the CDR3 begins or ends on the DNA, so no DNA is shown, and the CDR3 is as TCRdb lists it. At the DNA level, this CDR3 is encoded by other sequences in the same sample as well. The chain couples TRDV2 to TRDJ1; the D segment call TRDD3 is taken from the table without a DNA check. The CDR3 spans 21 amino acids, including both terminal residues. Germline V CDR1 and CDR2: GEAIGNYY, EKD. CDR3 sequence: CACDTGFGWGLGAQPFDKLIF.

This clone is medium-sized by share. Other DNA sequences from this sample encode an identical CDR3 as well. J is TRDJ1 and V is TRDV2; 13 nucleotides align to TRDD3. There are 15 residues in the CDR3. In germline, CDR1 is GEAIGNYY, CDR2 EKD. With 3 bases clipped from V and 5 bases from J, the junction kept 5 bases outside the gene matches. CDR3 sequence (DNA): TGTGCCTGTGACCTACTGGGGGATACGCGGGATAAACTCATCTTT. Its translation is CACDLLGDTRDKLIF.

This sequence joins TRDV2 and TRDJ3; 8 bases agree with TRDD3. Germline V gene data show CDR1 as GEAIGNYY and CDR2 as EKD. The CDR3 is made up of 20 amino acids. With 1 base clipped from V and 0 bases from J, the junction kept 10 bases outside the gene matches. The DNA for the CDR3 is TGTGCCTGTGACACGCTGACTGGGGGCTATAGCTCCTGGGACACCCGACAGATGTTTTTC. It translates to CACDTLTGGYSSWDTRQMFF.

By its share, this clone is medium-sized. The gene calls are TRDV2 and TRDJ1; TRDD3 aligns across 8 bases. CDR3 length: 17 amino acids. The V and J ends lost 5 bases and 0 bases, in that order; junction bases with no gene match: 13. Germline lookup yields CDR1 GEAIGNYY and CDR2 EKD. In nucleotides, the CDR3 is TGTGCCTGTGCCGACCTACTGGGGGTTAGGTACACCGATAAACTCATCTTT. Protein sequence: CACADLLGVRYTDKLIF.

For this clone: The TCRdb protein comes from a much larger clone and disagrees with this DNA's translation at residue 4, likely due to a read error; the protein given here is derived from the DNA. The rearrangement joins TRDV2 to TRDJ1; 12 nucleotides match TRDD3. The CDR3 contains 18 residues. In germline, CDR1 is GEAIGNYY, CDR2 EKD. The DNA of the CDR3 is TGTGCCTGTAACACCTTAAACCTGGGGGATACGCAAACCGATAAACTCATCTTT. Translated, it gives CACNTLNLGDTQTDKLIF.

Points on this clone: A far larger clone is only one base removed, so a read error is likely. Other DNA sequences from this sample encode an identical CDR3 as well. The CDR3 region is CACDTVGDHKTDKLIF. The DNA for the CDR3 is TGTGCCTGTGACACCGTGGGGGATCATAAGACCGATAAACTCATCTTT. This chain joins TRDV2 and TRDJ1, with 8 positions matching TRDD3. The germline V gene encodes CDR1 GEAIGNYY and CDR2 EKD. The CDR3 is 16 amino acids. The J segment lost 2 bases and the V segment lost 0 bases, leaving 7 bases of the junction unmatched.

Note on this clone: A far larger clone is just one base off, so this is likely a read error. The V gene is TRDV2, the J gene TRDJ3; 8 bases agree with TRDD3. CDR3 length: 23 amino acids. Germline lookup yields CDR1 GEAIGNYY and CDR2 EKD. The CDR3 spells CACDTVVRDTPEETSWDTRQTFF. The CDR3 coding sequence is TGTGCCTGTGACACCGTTGTCCGGGATACGCCGGAAGAAACCTCCTGGGACACCCGACAGACGTTTTTC.

This clone was seen only a few times. TCRdb's protein for this DNA is that of a much larger clone and differs from the translation at residue 3, likely a read error; the protein shown is the DNA translation. This chain's CDR3 is CAYDTVGGSGELIF. In DNA, the CDR3 is TGTGCCTATGACACCGTGGGGGGGTCAGGTGAACTCATCTTT. The V call is TRDV2, the J call TRDJ1, with D possibly being TRDD3 (6 bases). Germline V CDR1 and CDR2: GEAIGNYY, EKD. CDR3 length: 14 amino acids.

In regard to this clone: The TCRdb record carries a much larger clone's protein, which differs from this DNA's translation at residue 9; a read error is the likely cause, and the protein listed here is the DNA translation. The gene calls are TRDV2 and TRDJ1, with 8 nucleotides matching TRDD3. The CDR3 length is 17 residues. The trim removed 1 base at V and 1 base at J, leaving 10 bases unmatched. The germline V gene encodes CDR1 GEAIGNYY and CDR2 EKD. Here the CDR3 reads CACDTVGDVRSTDKLIF. CDR3 DNA sequence: TGTGCCTGTGACACAGTGGGGGATGTAAGGTCCACCGATAAACTCATCTTT.

A few counts support this clone. The protein that TCRdb holds for this DNA derives from a much larger clone and differs from the translated DNA at residue 15, which likely indicates a read error; the protein shown here is translated from the DNA. The J gene is TRDJ1, the V gene TRDV2, with 13 positions matching TRDD3. The CDR3 covers 18 residues. In germline, CDR1 is GEAIGNYY, CDR2 EKD. CDR3 protein: CACDTVSTGGYDTDNLIF. The CDR3 coding sequence is TGTGCCTGTGACACCGTTTCGACTGGGGGATACGACACCGATAACCTCATCTTT.

Worth noting for this clone: TCRdb shows a much larger clone's protein in place of this DNA's translation, and the two differ at residue 6, likely through a read error; the protein shown is translated from the DNA. V gene TRDV2 combines with J gene TRDJ1; TRDD3 matches at 8 bases. The CDR3 covers 15 residues. From germline, CDR1 is GEAIGNYY and CDR2 EKD. With V trimmed by 0 bases and J by 7 bases, 9 bases remained unmatched. The CDR3 loop is CACDTIGRDTGKLIF. CDR3 coding DNA: TGTGCCTGTGACACCATCGGGCGGGATACGGGTAAACTCATCTTT.

The chain links TRDV2 to TRDJ1; TRDD3 matches 13 bases. The V gene end was trimmed by 2 bases and the J gene end by 0 bases; junction bases not matched to a gene: 14. Germline V lookup: CDR1 GEAIGNYY, CDR2 EKD. This CDR3 comprises 20 residues. The chain's CDR3 is CACDNLSVLGDTRDTDKLIF. The CDR3 DNA is TGTGCCTGTGACAACCTTTCCGTACTGGGGGATACGCGGGACACCGATAAACTCATCTTT.

In regard to this clone: TCRdb shows a much larger clone's protein in place of this DNA's translation, and the two differ at residue 14, likely through a read error; the protein shown is translated from the DNA. The rearrangement joins TRDV2 to TRDJ3, with 12 bases identical to TRDD3. With V trimmed by 1 base and J by 2 bases, 14 bases remained unmatched. CDR1 is GEAIGNYY, CDR2 EKD, per germline. The CDR3 spans 22 residues. The CDR3 DNA sequence: TGTGCCTGTGACACATTGGGCCTGGGGGATACGGCCCGCCCCTGGGACACCCGACAGATGTTTTTC. Its translation is CACDTLGLGDTARPWDTRQMFF.

A few counts support this clone. The chain recombines TRDV2 with TRDJ1, with D perhaps TRDD3 (6 bases). This CDR3 has 16 amino acids. The germline V gene encodes CDR1 GEAIGNYY and CDR2 EKD. Trimming stripped 1 base from V and 0 bases from J, with 14 bases between. In nucleotides, the CDR3 is TGTGCCTGTGACACAATGGGGGCCTCCAACACCGATAAACTCATCTTT. Protein: CACDTMGASNTDKLIF.

About this clone: A read error likely explains this, since a far larger clone differs by one base. The rearrangement links TRDV2 to TRDJ1, with 11 bases lining up with TRDD3. The CDR3 extends over 17 amino acids. V was pared by 3 bases and J by 3 bases, with 11 bases of the junction left unmatched. Per germline, CDR1 GEAIGNYY and CDR2 EKD. DNA of the CDR3: TGTGCCTGTGACGTACTGGGGGATAGGGAGTACGCCGATAAACTCATCTTT. It translates to CACDVLGDREYADKLIF.

Regarding this clone: With a far larger clone one base away, a read error is the likely cause. The identical CDR3 is also encoded by other nucleotide sequences in the sample. This chain links TRDV2 with TRDJ1, with D perhaps matching TRDD3 (6 bases). This CDR3 has 16 residues. The V gene lost 2 bases and the J gene lost 1 base, with 16 bases spanning the gap. From germline, CDR1 is GEAIGNYY and CDR2 EKD. As DNA, the CDR3 is TGTGCCTGTGACATCTTACTCAGGGGGACCACCGATAAACTCATCTTT. It codes for CACDILLRGTTDKLIF.

The table lists this clone with a few counts. This chain links TRDV2 with TRDJ1, with D possibly called TRDD2 or TRDD3 (6 bases each). This CDR3 has 17 residues. Germline lookup yields CDR1 GEAIGNYY and CDR2 EKD. V lost 4 bases and J 0 bases, leaving 20 bases between the germline ends. The CDR3 loop is CACDPVGILPNTDKLIF. Here the CDR3 DNA reads TGTGCCTGTGATCCCGTGGGGATCCTACCTAACACCGATAAACTCATCTTT.

By share, this clone ranks as large (0.1 to 1%). At the DNA level, this CDR3 is encoded by other sequences in the same sample as well. The V call is TRDV2, the J call TRDJ1; 9 bases agree with TRDD3. The CDR3 covers 16 residues. Per the germline V gene, CDR1 is GEAIGNYY and CDR2 is EKD. The V and J ends lost 3 bases and 0 bases, in that order; junction bases with no gene match: 7. Here the CDR3 reads CACDPLLGEYTDKLIF. The CDR3 nucleotides read TGTGCCTGTGACCCCCTACTGGGGGAGTACACCGATAAACTCATCTTT.

There are a few counts of this clone. Given a far larger clone just one base away, this is likely a sequencing read error. The same CDR3 arises from other DNA sequences in this sample as well. This chain links TRDV2 with TRDJ1; 8 bases agree with TRDD3. V was pared by 6 bases and J by 4 bases, with 15 bases of the junction left unmatched. The CDR3 extends over 16 amino acids. Germline V gene lookup returns CDR1 GEAIGNYY and CDR2 EKD. The CDR3 DNA is TGTGCCTGTTATTCGATTACTGGGGGGTATGTCGATAAACTCATCTTT. It codes for CACYSITGGYVDKLIF.

This clone is medium-sized (0.01 to 0.1%). A far larger clone lies a single base away; this is likely a read error. The V gene is TRDV2, the J gene TRDJ1; perhaps TRDD3 as D (5 bases). Germline loops: CDR1 GEAIGNYY, CDR2 EKD. The CDR3 has 17 amino acids. CDR3 coding DNA: TGTGCCTGTGACACCGTTGGGGTCGGATTATACACCGATAAATTCATCTTT. Translated, it gives CACDTVGVGLYTDKFIF.

This clone was picked up a small number of times. TCRdb records a much larger clone's protein for this DNA, with a difference at residue 4 that likely arises from a read error; the protein given is the translation of the DNA. The chain combines TRDV2 with TRDJ1, with TRDD3 matching 9 bases. The junction had 15 bases not matched to a gene; V was cut back by 5 bases and J by 0 bases. Germline CDR1 reads GEAIGNYY; CDR2 reads EKD. This CDR3 contains 18 residues. In nucleotides, the CDR3 is TGTGCCTGTGGCATACTCGAACTGGGGATACGAGACACCGATAAACTCATCTTT. This translates into CACGILELGIRDTDKLIF.

The chain employs TRDV2 and TRDJ1; tentative D call: TRDD3 (6 bases). The CDR3 totals 14 residues. Germline CDR1 GEAIGNYY, CDR2 EKD. V lost 1 base, J lost 4 bases, and 12 bases lay in between. The CDR3 coding sequence is TGTGCCTGTGACACGATGGGGGGTTGCGATAAACTCATCTTT. Its translation is CACDTMGGCDKLIF.

This clone came up a few times. This DNA's translation differs at residues 5 and 6 from TCRdb's protein, which comes from a much larger clone; a read error is likely, and the protein shown is translated from the DNA. The rearrangement uses TRDV2 and TRDJ1; 10 nucleotides line up with TRDD3. This CDR3 has 19 residues. Losses at the gene ends were 3 bases for V and 0 bases for J; bases not matched to a gene: 15. Germline assignment: CDR1 GEAIGNYY and CDR2 EKD. The CDR3 sequence is CACDPLLGDPFPYTDKLIF. In DNA form, the CDR3 reads TGTGCCTGTGACCCCCTACTGGGGGATCCGTTCCCGTACACCGATAAACTCATCTTT.

A few counts support this clone. TCRdb assigns this DNA the protein of a much larger clone, which departs from its translation at residue 10; this likely reflects a read error, and the protein shown comes from translating the DNA. V usage is TRDV2 and J usage is TRDJ1; 7 bases map to TRDD3. V lost 3 bases and J lost 6; bases outside the gene matches: 12. There are 15 residues in the CDR3. CDR1 GEAIGNYY and CDR2 EKD come from the germline V gene. The CDR3 DNA reads as TGTGCCTGTGACCCCCTGGGGGCCAAAGGCAATAAACTCATCTTT. The encoded protein is CACDPLGAKGNKLIF.